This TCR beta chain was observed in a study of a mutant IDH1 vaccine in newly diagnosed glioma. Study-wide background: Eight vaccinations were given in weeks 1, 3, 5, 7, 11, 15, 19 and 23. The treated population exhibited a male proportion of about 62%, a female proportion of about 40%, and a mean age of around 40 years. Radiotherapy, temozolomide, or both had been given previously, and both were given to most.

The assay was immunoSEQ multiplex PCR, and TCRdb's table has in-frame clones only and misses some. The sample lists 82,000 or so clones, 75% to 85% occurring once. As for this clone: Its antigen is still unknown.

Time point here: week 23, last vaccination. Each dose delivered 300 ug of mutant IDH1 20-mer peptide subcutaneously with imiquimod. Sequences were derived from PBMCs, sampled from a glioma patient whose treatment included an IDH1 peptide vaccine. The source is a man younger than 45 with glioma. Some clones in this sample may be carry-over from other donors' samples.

The CDR3 loop is CASSSSGLGLYEQYF. The CDR3 DNA reads as TGTGCCAGCAGCTCCTCCGGGCTCGGCCTCTACGAGCAGTACTTC. The chain employs TRBV14 and TRBJ2-5; D unclear. Matching the DNA end better, TRBJ2-7 makes the J call doubtful. The CDR3 is 15 residues long. The germline CDR1 and CDR2 sequences are SGHDN and FVKESK.